A single sample gave rise to the 24 T cell receptor beta chains below, sequenced in a study of B cell selection in AIRE deficiency. Measured with immunoSEQ multiplex PCR; TCRdb has only the in-frame clones, and not every one. The table lists around 23,000 clones, 95% to 96% of them singletons. Conventional CD4 T cells were sorted as CD4+CD127+ cells. Sequenced: CD4+CD127+ conventional T cells sorted from PBMCs. Receptors originate from a human donor in good health.

The chain links TRBV6-6 to TRBJ2-7; the match to TRBD1 covers 8 bases. The CDR3 consists of 15 residues. The V segment lost 5 bases and the J segment 0 bases; nucleotides outside the gene matches: 6. Germline V gene sequence: CDR1 MNHNY, CDR2 SVGAGI (reference sequence). CDR3: CASSRGTGLSYEQYF. The CDR3 bases are TGTGCCAGCAGTCGGGGGACAGGACTCTCCTACGAGCAGTACTTC.

The chain employs TRBV30 and TRBJ1-4; D ambiguous. The CDR3 has 15 amino acids. Germline CDR1 and CDR2: GTSNPN and SVGIG (reference sequence). V lost 1 base and J 2 bases, leaving 11 bases between the germline ends. The CDR3 coding sequence is TGTGCCTGGAGTGCGTTCAAGGGTACTAATGAAAAACTGTTTTTT. It yields the protein CAWSAFKGTNEKLFF.

The V gene is TRBV20-1, the J gene TRBJ2-3; D is ambiguous. V was pared by 0 bases and J by 6 bases, with 4 bases between. This CDR3 is 11 amino acids long. Germline V CDR1 and CDR2: DFQATT, SNEGSKA (reference sequence). The CDR3 spells CSAREGDTQYF. CDR3 DNA sequence: TGCAGTGCTAGAGAAGGGGATACGCAGTATTTT.

This chain's CDR3 is CASSLGEQFF. The CDR3 nucleotides are TGTGCCAGCAGCCTAGGTGAGCAGTTCTTC. The chain has TRBV7-9 and TRBJ2-1; no reliable D call. V lost 5 bases and J lost 9, with 5 bases in between. CDR3 length equals 10 residues. Germline assignment: CDR1 SEHNR and CDR2 FQNEAQ (reference sequence).

V gene TRBV19 combines with J gene TRBJ1-2; D perhaps matches TRBD1 (6 bases). This CDR3 is built from 16 residues. CDR1 LNHDA and CDR2 SQIVND come from the germline V gene (reference sequence). V was clipped by 3 bases and J by 5 bases, with 19 bases between them. Here the CDR3 reads CASSIWSGGQPYGYTF. In DNA, the CDR3 is TGTGCCAGTAGTATTTGGTCGGGGGGCCAGCCATATGGCTACACCTTC.

This clone was found once. This chain uses TRBV19 with TRBJ2-2; D remains unclear. The CDR3 spans 14 residues. Between the trimmed V and J ends, which lost 6 bases and 3 bases, there was a span of 11 bases. Germline V gene sequence: CDR1 LNHDA, CDR2 SQIVND (reference sequence). This CDR3 reads CASRHDRDTGELFF. CDR3 coding DNA: TGTGCCAGTAGACACGATCGAGACACCGGGGAGCTGTTTTTT.

Written as DNA, the CDR3 is TGCGCCAGCAGCCAAGGGCGGTTATCCTACGAGCAGTACTTC. Translation gives CASSQGRLSYEQYF. The chain couples TRBV4-1 to TRBJ2-7; D unclear. The length of the CDR3 is 14 residues. Deletions cut 1 base from V and 1 base from J, with 8 bases between. Germline CDR1 reads MGHRA; CDR2 reads YSYEKL.

A single count supports this clone. The genes are TRBV7-2 and TRBJ2-5, with 7 bases lining up with TRBD2. The length of the CDR3 is 14 residues. The germline V gene has CDR1 SGHTA and CDR2 FQGNSA. V shed 2 bases, J shed 3 bases, and the junction held 3 bases outside the gene matches. CDR3: CASSLTLAEETQYF. The CDR3, as DNA: TGTGCCAGCAGCTTAACCCTAGCGGAAGAGACCCAGTACTTC.

V gene TRBV15 combines with J gene TRBJ1-4; D gene unclear. Trimming left V 0 bases short and J 8 bases short, with 7 bases between. The CDR3 consists of 13 residues. CDR1 and CDR2 from the germline V gene are LNHNV and YYDKDF (reference sequence). The CDR3 protein is CATSRDRAEKLFF. The DNA for the CDR3 is TGTGCCACCAGCAGAGATCGTGCGGAAAAACTGTTTTTT.

J is TRBJ1-1 and V is TRBV11-2; no firm D call. The CDR3 has 13 residues. Trimming stripped 3 bases from V and 1 base from J, with 6 bases between. Germline V gene lookup returns CDR1 SGHAT and CDR2 FQNNGV. The CDR3 loop reads CASSLKRNTEAFF. Here the CDR3 DNA reads TGTGCCAGCAGCTTGAAACGGAACACTGAAGCTTTCTTT.

This chain uses TRBV18 with TRBJ2-3, with 10 bases identical to TRBD1. The germline gives CDR1 KGHSH, CDR2 LQKENI. Trimming at V came to 6 bases and at J to 5 bases, leaving 8 bases not matched to a gene. This CDR3 has 15 residues. Written as DNA, the CDR3 is TGTGCCAGCTCCCCTGGGACAGGGGTGGAAGATACGCAGTATTTT. Amino acid sequence: CASSPGTGVEDTQYF. The variable domain in full, completed from reference TRBV18 and TRBJ2-3, reads NAGVMQNPRHLVRRRGQEARLRCSPMKGHSHVYWYRQLPEEGLKFMVYLQKENIIDESGMPKERFSAEFPKEGPSILRIQQVVRGDSAAYFCASSPGTGVEDTQYFGPGTRLTVL.

This clone appeared a single time. This chain joins TRBV7-3 and TRBJ2-1; D is ambiguous. This CDR3 contains 13 residues. Germline V gives CDR1 SGHTA, CDR2 FQGTGA. Between the trimmed V and J ends, which lost 0 bases and 9 bases, there was a span of 9 bases. This CDR3 reads CASSLTGLGEQFF. The CDR3 DNA sequence: TGTGCCAGCAGCTTAACTGGGCTTGGTGAGCAGTTCTTC.

CDR3 DNA sequence: TGTGCCAGCAGCGGCACAGGGGGCTGGGAGACCCAGTACTTC. Residues: CASSGTGGWETQYF. The genes are TRBV7-9 and TRBJ2-5; 9 bases match TRBD1. The ends lost 5 bases at V and 5 bases at J; junction bases unmatched: 6. The CDR3 length is 14 residues. CDR1 is SEHNR and CDR2 is FQNEAQ in the germline V gene (reference sequence).

This clone was seen a single time. This chain connects TRBV20-1 to TRBJ2-5, with 8 bases matching TRBD2. This CDR3 is 11 amino acids long. Germline V CDR1 and CDR2: DFQATT, SNEGSKA (reference sequence). V was pared by 6 bases and J by 9 bases, with 6 bases of the junction left unmatched. This CDR3 reads CSATGTRAQYF. In DNA, the CDR3 is TGCAGTGCAACCGGGACTAGGGCCCAGTACTTC.

This clone was found once. The chain links TRBV6-1 to TRBJ1-1, with 10 positions matching TRBD1. The CDR3 length is 14 residues. Per germline, CDR1 MNHNS and CDR2 SASEGT. V gave up 6 bases and J gave up 4 bases; unmatched junction bases: 5. CDR3 in DNA: TGTGCCAGCAGAACAGGACAGGGGGGCACTGAAGCTTTCTTT. This sequence encodes CASRTGQGGTEAFF.

The chain is built from TRBV4-2 and TRBJ2-6, with D unclear. This CDR3 has 18 residues. The V gene's germline CDR1 is LGHNA and CDR2 YNFKEQ. The ends were cut back, 0 bases at V and 0 bases at J, with 12 bases in the middle. CDR3 sequence: CASSQEFSFSSGANVLTF. The CDR3 DNA follows: TGTGCCAGCAGCCAAGAGTTTAGCTTCAGCTCTGGGGCCAACGTCCTGACTTTC.

The chain couples TRBV7-9 to TRBJ1-5; D gene uncertain. V lost 1 base and J 6 bases, leaving 7 bases between the germline ends. The germline V gene has CDR1 SEHNR and CDR2 FQNEAQ (reference sequence). This CDR3 has 13 amino acids. CDR3: CASSLVLGQPQHF. The CDR3 DNA sequence: TGTGCCAGCAGCTTAGTGTTGGGTCAGCCCCAGCATTTT.

This sequence joins TRBV10-3 and TRBJ2-2; D remains ambiguous. The CDR3 length is 14 residues. Trimming took off 11 bases at V and 0 bases at J, with 13 bases between the two ends. CDR1 is ENHRY, CDR2 SYGVKD, per germline. The CDR3 sequence: CAAAIQPNTGELFF. The CDR3 DNA reads as TGTGCCGCCGCTATACAGCCGAACACCGGGGAGCTGTTTTTT.

The chain combines TRBV5-1 with TRBJ1-1; D remains unclear. The V end was cut by 4 bases, the J end by 11 bases, with 27 bases between. Germline V gives CDR1 SGHRS, CDR2 YFSETQ. The CDR3 is 16 amino acids. The CDR3 DNA follows: TGCGCCAGCAGCCTGGGCCTAGCGGAGGTGACCGGTAAGGCTTTCTTT. This codes for CASSLGLAEVTGKAFF.

The chain uses TRBV10-2 and TRBJ2-7; TRBD1 is a possible D gene (6 bases). Germline lookup yields CDR1 WSHSY and CDR2 SAAADI. There are 13 residues in the CDR3. Between the trimmed V and J ends, which lost 10 bases and 1 base, there was a span of 14 bases. This CDR3 reads CATKRDTSYEQYF. CDR3 DNA sequence: TGCGCCACTAAACGGGACACATCCTACGAGCAGTACTTC.

The V call is TRBV19, the J call TRBJ1-1; D gene ambiguous. Germline CDR1 and CDR2: LNHDA and SQIVND (reference sequence). Trimming removed 6 bases from V and 0 bases from J, with 11 bases in between. CDR3 size: 14 residues. This CDR3 is CASRETPMNTEAFF. CDR3 nucleotides: TGTGCCAGTAGAGAGACTCCTATGAACACTGAAGCTTTCTTT.

The chain has TRBV19 and TRBJ2-1; D may be TRBD1 (6 bases). The CDR3 contains 16 residues. V was shortened by 3 bases and J by 0 bases, with 12 bases between the two germline ends. Germline CDR1 LNHDA, CDR2 SQIVND (reference sequence). The CDR3 reads CASSIWGTSSYNEQFF. CDR3 sequence (DNA): TGTGCCAGTAGTATTTGGGGGACAAGCTCCTACAATGAGCAGTTCTTC.

The chain links TRBV10-2 to TRBJ1-1; D remains unclear. The CDR3 loop spans 12 amino acids. Looked up from germline, CDR1 is WSHSY and CDR2 is SAAADI. V was trimmed by 4 bases and J by 3 bases, leaving 6 bases between them. CDR3 coding DNA: TGCGCCAGCAGTGTATTGGACACTGAAGCTTTCTTT. Protein: CASSVLDTEAFF.

This clone is a singleton in its sample. J is TRBJ2-1 and V is TRBV2; no clear D gene. Germline CDR1 and CDR2: SNHLY and FYNNEI. Trimming pared 5 bases from V and 6 bases from J, leaving 11 bases between. The CDR3 is 13 amino acids. The CDR3 here is CASSRGPPNEQFF. In DNA, the CDR3 is TGTGCCAGCAGTCGAGGACCACCCAATGAGCAGTTCTTC.